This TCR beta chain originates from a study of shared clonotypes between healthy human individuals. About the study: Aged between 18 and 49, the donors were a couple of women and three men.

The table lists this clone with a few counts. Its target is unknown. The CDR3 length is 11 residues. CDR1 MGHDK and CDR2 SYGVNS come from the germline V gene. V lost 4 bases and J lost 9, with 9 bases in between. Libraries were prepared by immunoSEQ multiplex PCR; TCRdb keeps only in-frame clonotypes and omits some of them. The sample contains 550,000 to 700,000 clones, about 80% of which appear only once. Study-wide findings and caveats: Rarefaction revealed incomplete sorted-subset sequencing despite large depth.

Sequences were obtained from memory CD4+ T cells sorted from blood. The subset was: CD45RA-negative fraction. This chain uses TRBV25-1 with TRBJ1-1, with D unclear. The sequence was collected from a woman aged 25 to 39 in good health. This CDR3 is CASSGEKKAFF. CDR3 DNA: TGTGCCAGCAGTGGCGAAAAGAAAGCTTTCTTT. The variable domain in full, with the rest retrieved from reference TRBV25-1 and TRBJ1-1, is EADIYQTPRYLVIGTGKKITLECSQTMGHDKMYWYQQDPGMELHLIHYSYGVNSTEKGDLSSESTVSRIRTEHFPLTLESARPSHTSQYLCASSGEKKAFFGQGTRLTVV.